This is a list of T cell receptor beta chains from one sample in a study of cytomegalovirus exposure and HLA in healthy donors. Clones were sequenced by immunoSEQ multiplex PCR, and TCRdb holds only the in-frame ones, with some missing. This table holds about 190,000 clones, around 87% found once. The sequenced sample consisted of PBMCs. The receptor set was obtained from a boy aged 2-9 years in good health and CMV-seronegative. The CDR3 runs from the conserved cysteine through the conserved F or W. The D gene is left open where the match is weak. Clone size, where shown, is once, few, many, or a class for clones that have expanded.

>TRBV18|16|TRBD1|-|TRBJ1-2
CASSPRDRPLLYGYTF
TGTGCCAGCTCACCCCGGGACAGGCCTCTATTGTATGGCTACACCTTC
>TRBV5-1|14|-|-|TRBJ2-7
CASSFHSLDYEQYF
TGCGCCAGCAGCTTTCACTCCCTCGACTACGAGCAGTACTTC
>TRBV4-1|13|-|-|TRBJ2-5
CASSQDPTGWRYF
TGCGCCAGCAGCCAAGATCCCACAGGGTGGCGGTACTTC
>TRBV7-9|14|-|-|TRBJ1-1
CSSSLPRVNTEAFF
TGTTCCAGCAGCTTACCCAGGGTGAACACTGAAGCTTTCTTT
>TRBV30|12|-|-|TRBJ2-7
CAWASDSYEQYF
TGTGCCTGGGCCTCAGACAGCTACGAGCAGTACTTC
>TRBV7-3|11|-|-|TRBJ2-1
CASRLQAEQFF
TGTGCCAGCAGGTTACAAGCTGAGCAGTTCTTC
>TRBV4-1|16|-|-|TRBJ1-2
CASSHILGGAGNGYTF
TGCGCCAGCAGCCATATACTTGGGGGGGCTGGAAATGGCTACACCTTC
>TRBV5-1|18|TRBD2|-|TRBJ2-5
CASSWVIGTSGSEETQYF
TGCGCCAGCAGCTGGGTTATCGGGACTAGCGGGAGTGAGGAGACCCAGTACTTC
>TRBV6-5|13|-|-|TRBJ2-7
CASSRSGSYEQYF
TGTGCCAGCAGTCGTTCGGGATCCTACGAGCAGTACTTC
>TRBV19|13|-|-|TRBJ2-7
CASSISVTYEQYF
TGTGCCAGTAGTATCTCCGTAACCTACGAGCAGTACTTC
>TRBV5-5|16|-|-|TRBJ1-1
CASSLGTYRESTEAFF
TGTGCCAGCAGCTTGGGGACCTACAGGGAATCCACTGAAGCTTTCTTT
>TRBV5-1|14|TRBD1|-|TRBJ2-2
CASSPDRVAGELFF
TGCGCCAGCAGCCCCGACAGGGTGGCCGGGGAGCTGTTTTTT
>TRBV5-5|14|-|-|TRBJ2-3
CASSLEPSTDTQYF
TGTGCCAGCAGCTTGGAGCCTAGCACAGATACGCAGTATTTT
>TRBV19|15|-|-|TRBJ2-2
CASTQVRAGTGELFF
TGTGCCAGTACGCAGGTCAGGGCGGGGACCGGGGAGCTGTTTTTT
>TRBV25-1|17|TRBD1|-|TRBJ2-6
CASRAGTAFSGANVLAF
TGTGCCAGCAGGGCCGGGACAGCCTTCTCTGGGGCCAACGTCCTGGCTTTC
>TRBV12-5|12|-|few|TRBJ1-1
CASGPSYREAFF
TGTGCTAGTGGTCCGTCCTACAGGGAAGCTTTCTTT
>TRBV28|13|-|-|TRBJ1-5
CASRPRKNQPQHF
TGTGCCAGCAGGCCGAGGAAAAATCAGCCCCAGCATTTT
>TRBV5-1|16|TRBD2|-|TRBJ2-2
CASSLDPSGFTGELFF
TGCGCCAGCAGCTTGGATCCTAGCGGGTTCACCGGGGAGCTGTTTTTT
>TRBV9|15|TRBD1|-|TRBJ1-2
CASSERRTGGPGYTF
TGTGCCAGCAGCGAGAGAAGGACAGGAGGTCCTGGCTACACCTTC
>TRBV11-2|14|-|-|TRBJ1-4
CASSSVQGDEKLFF
TGTGCCAGCAGCTCCGTGCAGGGTGATGAAAAACTGTTTTTT
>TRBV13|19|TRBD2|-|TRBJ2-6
CASSLLAGGLFSGANVLTF
TGTGCCAGCAGCTTACTAGCGGGAGGGTTATTCTCTGGGGCCAACGTCCTGACTTTC
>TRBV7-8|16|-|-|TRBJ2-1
CASSPLGRTRYNEQFF
TGTGCCAGCAGCCCCTTAGGCAGGACTCGCTACAATGAGCAGTTCTTC
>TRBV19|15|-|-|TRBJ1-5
CASSRDPKAGQPQHF
TGTGCCAGTAGTCGGGACCCCAAAGCGGGGCAGCCCCAGCATTTT
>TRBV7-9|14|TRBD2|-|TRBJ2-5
CASSSSSGWETQYF
TGTGCCAGCAGCTCCTCTAGCGGGTGGGAGACCCAGTACTTC
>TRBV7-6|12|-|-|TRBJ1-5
CASSERGWSQHF
TGTGCCAGCAGCGAGCGCGGTTGGTCCCAGCATTTT
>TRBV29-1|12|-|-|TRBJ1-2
CSVPDRNYGYTF
TGCAGCGTTCCCGACAGGAACTATGGCTACACCTTC
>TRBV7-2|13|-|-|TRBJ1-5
CASSLVPVQPQHF
TGTGCCAGCAGCTTAGTTCCGGTTCAGCCCCAGCATTTT
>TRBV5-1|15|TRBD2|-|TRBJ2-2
CASTPGGVNTGELFF
TGCGCCAGCACCCCCGGGGGGGTAAACACCGGGGAGCTGTTTTTT
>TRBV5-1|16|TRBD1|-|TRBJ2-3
CASSSTGTGGTDTQYF
TGCGCCAGCAGCTCCACCGGGACAGGGGGTACAGATACGCAGTATTTT
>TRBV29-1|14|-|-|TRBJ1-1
CSVFPILRNTEAFF
TGCAGCGTTTTCCCAATCCTTAGGAACACTGAAGCTTTCTTT
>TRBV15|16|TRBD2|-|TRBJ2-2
CATSRELAGYTGELFF
TGTGCCACCAGCAGAGAACTAGCGGGGTACACCGGGGAGCTGTTTTTT
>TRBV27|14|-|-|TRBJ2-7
CASSFSPRSYEQYF
TGTGCCAGCAGTTTTTCGCCTAGGTCCTACGAGCAGTACTTC
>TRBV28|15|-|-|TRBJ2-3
CASSSPRRVVDAQYF
TGTGCCAGCAGTTCACCTAGGAGGGTTGTAGATGCGCAGTATTTT
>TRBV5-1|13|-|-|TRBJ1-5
CASSLKQGQPQHF
TGCGCCAGCAGCTTAAAACAGGGTCAGCCCCAGCATTTT
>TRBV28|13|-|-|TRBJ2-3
CASSLVDSDTQYF
TGTGCCAGCAGTTTGGTGGACTCAGATACGCAGTATTTT
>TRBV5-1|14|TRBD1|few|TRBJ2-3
CASSWDRGRDTQYF
TGCGCCAGCAGCTGGGACAGGGGCCGGGATACGCAGTATTTT
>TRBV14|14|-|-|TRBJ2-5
CASSRSGWWETQYF
TGTGCCAGCAGCCGCTCAGGGTGGTGGGAGACCCAGTACTTC
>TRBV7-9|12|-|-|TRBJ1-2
CASSFTGGGYTF
TGTGCCAGCAGCTTCACAGGTGGGGGCTACACCTTC
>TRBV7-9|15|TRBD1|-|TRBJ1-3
CASSPEGAGEHTIYF
TGTGCCAGCAGCCCTGAGGGGGCGGGTGAACACACCATATATTTT
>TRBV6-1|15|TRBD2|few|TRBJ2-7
CASSERSGGSYEQYF
TGTGCCAGCAGTGAACGGTCGGGGGGCTCCTACGAGCAGTACTTC
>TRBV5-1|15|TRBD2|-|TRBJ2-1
CASSLAGGGYNEQFF
TGCGCCAGCAGCTTGGCCGGGGGGGGCTACAATGAGCAGTTCTTC